Listed below are T cell receptor beta chains from one sample, sequenced in a study of T-cell reconstitution after alpha-beta-depleted transplantation in children. TCRdb itself ran the PCR reads through MiXCR, one entry per CDR3 protein. The repertoire has just over 950,000 distinct CDR3 sequences, roughly 29% of them found once; the top ten carry roughly 30%. This specimen was PBMCs, mostly from graft donor cells, taken 360 days after TCRalphabeta/CD19-depleted stem cell transplant. Every receptor here comes from a boy under three years old who had a stem cell transplant for SCID, so the T cells may come from the graft donor. The CDR3 runs from the conserved cysteine through the conserved F or W. D genes are given only for firm matches. Clone size is not always given. Where it is, it says once, few, many or a class for expanded clones.

v_call	j_call	cdr3_length	d_call	clone_size	cdr3_aa	cdr3_nt
TRBV4-3	TRBJ2-7	17	TRBD2	.	CASSQDLSGGSSYEQYF	TGCGCCAGCAGCCAAGACCTCAGCGGGGGGTCCTCCTACGAGCAGTACTTC
TRBV7-3	TRBJ2-1	15	TRBD1	few	CASNWGQGAINEQFF	TGTGCCAGCAATTGGGGACAGGGGGCAATCAATGAGCAGTTCTTC
TRBV2	TRBJ2-6	15	.	.	CASRLMDSGANVLTF	TGTGCCAGCAGGCTAATGGACTCTGGGGCCAACGTCCTGACTTTC
TRBV4-1	TRBJ2-3	19	TRBD2	.	CASSQGRLAGGPSTDTQYF	TGCGCCAGCAGCCAAGGCCGACTAGCGGGGGGGCCGAGCACAGATACGCAGTATTTT
TRBV6-2/TRBV6-3	TRBJ2-2	22	TRBD2	.	CASSYPLLAGGPSYPDTGELFF	TGTGCCAGCAGTTACCCTCTACTAGCGGGGGGGCCGTCCTACCCGGACACCGGGGAGCTGTTTTTT
TRBV6-5	TRBJ2-7	14	.	few	CASSYSDGFYEQYF	TGTGCCAGCAGTTACTCGGACGGGTTTTACGAGCAGTACTTC
TRBV7-2	TRBJ2-7	16	.	.	CASSLTPRTAYYEQYF	TGTGCCAGCAGCTTAACTCCCCGGACAGCCTACTACGAGCAGTACTTC
TRBV12-3/TRBV12-4	TRBJ1-1	11	.	.	CASSLGRPAFF	TGTGCCAGCAGTCTCGGACGGCCAGCTTTCTTT
TRBV11-2	TRBJ2-1	16	.	.	CASSRGSKPSYNEQFF	TGTGCCAGCAGCCGGGGGAGCAAACCATCCTACAATGAGCAGTTCTTC
TRBV20-1	TRBJ2-3	16	TRBD2	.	CSARGGVTDWSDTQYF	TGCAGTGCCCGCGGGGGGGTCACAGATTGGTCAGATACGCAGTATTTT
TRBV5-1	TRBJ2-5	13	.	.	CASSLHAPETQYF	TGCGCCAGCAGCTTGCATGCACCGGAGACCCAGTACTTC
TRBV6-5	TRBJ1-4	15	.	.	CASSSSGHYGEKLFF	TGTGCCAGCAGTTCCTCGGGCCACTACGGGGAAAAACTGTTTTTT
TRBV4-2	TRBJ2-2	14	.	.	CASSQEGLAGELFF	TGTGCCAGCAGCCAAGAGGGACTTGCCGGGGAGCTGTTTTTT
TRBV6-4	TRBJ2-7	15	TRBD2	.	CATSREAGGSYEQYF	TGTGCCACCAGTCGGGAGGCTGGGGGGTCCTACGAGCAGTACTTC
TRBV13	TRBJ2-2	15	.	.	CASSLFTDNTGELFF	TGTGCCAGCAGCTTATTCACAGATAACACCGGGGAGCTGTTTTTT
TRBV28	TRBJ1-5	16	.	few	CASSPRTAYSNQPQHF	TGTGCCAGCAGTCCCCGGACAGCTTATAGCAATCAGCCCCAGCATTTT
TRBV5-1	TRBJ2-7	16	TRBD1	few	CASSLSVGQGVYEQYF	TGCGCCAGCAGCTTGTCAGTCGGACAGGGGGTTTACGAGCAGTACTTC
TRBV9	TRBJ1-3	14	.	few	CASSGDSSGNTIYF	TGTGCCAGCAGTGGAGATAGCTCTGGAAACACCATATATTTT
TRBV28	TRBJ1-2	13	.	.	CASSTQGHYGYTF	TGTGCCAGCAGTACACAGGGTCACTATGGCTACACCTTC
TRBV29-1	TRBJ2-1	16	TRBD1	.	CSVEDGDRFSYNEQFF	TGCAGCGTTGAAGACGGGGACAGATTCTCCTACAATGAGCAGTTCTTC
TRBV12-3/TRBV12-4	TRBJ2-1	13	.	few	CATRSQGYNEQFF	TGTGCCACGCGGTCCCAGGGATACAATGAGCAGTTCTTC
TRBV6-5	TRBJ2-3	15	TRBD2	.	CASSYGRGGADTQYF	TGTGCCAGCAGTTACGGGCGGGGGGGCGCAGATACGCAGTATTTT
TRBV7-2	TRBJ2-2	14	.	few	CAWMNRVRAGELFF	TGTGCCTGGATGAACCGCGTGAGAGCCGGGGAGCTGTTTTTT
TRBV4-3	TRBJ1-2	13	.	.	CASSHLDGHGYTF	TGCGCCAGCAGCCACCTGGACGGCCATGGCTACACCTTC
TRBV12-3/TRBV12-4	TRBJ1-1	14	.	.	CASSPQQGETEAFF	TGTGCCAGCAGTCCCCAGCAGGGTGAGACTGAAGCTTTCTTT
TRBV10-3	TRBJ2-3	15	TRBD2	few	CAINSGGAFADTQYF	TGTGCCATCAATTCCGGGGGGGCCTTCGCAGATACGCAGTATTTT
TRBV5-1	TRBJ2-1	13	TRBD1	many	CASSWTGDNEQFF	TGCGCCAGCAGCTGGACAGGGGACAATGAGCAGTTCTTC
TRBV20-1	TRBJ2-7	12	TRBD2	few	CSARLLAGEQYF	TGCAGTGCTAGACTACTAGCGGGGGAGCAGTACTTC
TRBV6-1	TRBJ2-1	13	.	.	CASSEAWGDEQFF	TGTGCCAGCAGTGAAGCTTGGGGGGATGAGCAGTTCTTC
TRBV6-5	TRBJ2-7	17	.	.	CASSYSGHTSNSYEQYF	TGTGCCAGCAGTTACTCGGGACACACATCAAACTCCTACGAGCAGTACTTC
TRBV7-2	TRBJ1-1	14	.	.	CASSLATRNTEAFF	TGTGCCAGCAGCTTAGCGACAAGGAACACTGAAGCTTTCTTT
TRBV9	TRBJ2-3	14	.	few	CASSLPADTDTQYF	TGTGCCAGCAGCCTCCCCGCTGACACAGATACGCAGTATTTT
TRBV7-6	TRBJ1-1	15	.	.	CASSSQVVERTEAFF	TGTGCCAGCAGCTCCCAGGTAGTAGAACGCACTGAAGCTTTCTTT
TRBV27	TRBJ2-3	12	.	few	CASLEGRDTQYF	TGTGCCAGCCTCGAGGGGCGGGATACGCAGTATTTT
TRBV5-6	TRBJ2-7	14	.	.	CASRGHGRRYEQYF	TGTGCCAGCAGGGGCCATGGGCGTAGGTACGAGCAGTACTTC
TRBV13	TRBJ2-5	15	TRBD1	.	CASSVRTGVKETQYF	TGTGCCAGCAGCGTCCGGACAGGGGTCAAAGAGACCCAGTACTTC
TRBV11-2	TRBJ2-1	14	TRBD1	.	CASSFRQGASEQFF	TGTGCCAGCAGCTTCCGGCAGGGGGCTAGTGAGCAGTTCTTC
TRBV12-3/TRBV12-4	TRBJ1-6	16	TRBD1	few	CASSLRDRDYNSPLHF	TGTGCCAGCAGTTTGCGGGACAGGGACTATAATTCACCCCTCCACTTT
TRBV20-1	TRBJ2-3	16	.	.	CSAMLDDYPSTDTQYF	TGCAGTGCTATGTTGGACGACTACCCTAGCACAGATACGCAGTATTTT
TRBV28	TRBJ2-4	15	.	.	CASSQWTAHKNIQYF	TGTGCCAGCAGTCAATGGACTGCTCACAAAAACATTCAGTACTTC
TRBV28	TRBJ2-7	15	.	many	CASSLTAVSSYEQYF	TGTGCCAGCAGTTTAACGGCGGTAAGCTCCTACGAGCAGTACTTC
TRBV27	TRBJ2-1	15	.	few	CASSFLGEHYNEQFF	TGTGCCAGCAGTTTTCTGGGGGAGCACTACAATGAGCAGTTCTTC
TRBV20-1	TRBJ2-7	18	.	once	CSARGPLPGSLMLDEQYF	TGCAGTGCTAGAGGCCCCCTCCCAGGATCCCTTATGTTGGACGAGCAGTACTTC
TRBV11-1	TRBJ2-3	18	TRBD2	few	CASSLVVSSGGAGDTQYF	TGTGCCAGCAGCTTAGTGGTATCCAGCGGGGGGGCCGGGGATACGCAGTATTTT
TRBV9	TRBJ2-1	19	TRBD2	few	CASSPGGALNFGSYNEQFF	TGTGCCAGCTCCCCCGGGGGGGCCTTAAACTTCGGCTCCTACAATGAGCAGTTCTTC
TRBV12-3/TRBV12-4	TRBJ2-3	16	.	few	CASSPMGTASTDTQYF	TGTGCCAGCAGTCCTATGGGGACCGCGAGCACAGATACGCAGTATTTT
TRBV6-1	TRBJ1-1	15	TRBD1	.	CASSVRQGGYTEAFF	TGTGCCAGCAGTGTGCGACAGGGAGGGTACACTGAAGCTTTCTTT
TRBV5-5	TRBJ2-3	15	TRBD1	.	CASSPQRQGTDTQYF	TGTGCCAGCAGCCCCCAAAGACAGGGAACAGATACGCAGTATTTT
TRBV5-5	TRBJ2-7	16	TRBD1	few	CASTTAGTGVSYEQYF	TGTGCCAGCACAACCGCCGGGACAGGAGTTTCCTACGAGCAGTACTTC
TRBV5-1	TRBJ2-3	14	.	few	CASSPPRITDTQYF	TGCGCCAGCAGCCCCCCGAGGATCACAGATACGCAGTATTTT
TRBV30	TRBJ2-1	13	.	.	CAWTLTSNNEQFF	TGTGCCTGGACCCTCACTAGCAACAATGAGCAGTTCTTC
TRBV5-4	TRBJ2-3	16	.	.	CASSLFNPFVTDTQYF	TGTGCCAGCAGCTTGTTTAACCCGTTTGTGACAGATACGCAGTATTTT
TRBV4-1	TRBJ2-3	16	.	few	CASSQDKGTSTDTQYF	TGCGCCAGCAGCCAAGATAAAGGGACAAGCACAGATACGCAGTATTTT
TRBV28	TRBJ2-7	12	.	.	CASSAGNYEQYF	TGTGCCAGCAGTGCAGGAAACTACGAGCAGTACTTC
TRBV29-1	TRBJ1-2	10	.	.	CSVVGGGYTF	TGCAGCGTTGTGGGAGGGGGCTACACCTTC
TRBV12-3/TRBV12-4	TRBJ1-5	14	.	.	CASSPDRINQPQHF	TGTGCCAGCAGCCCAGACAGAATCAATCAGCCCCAGCATTTT
TRBV7-3	TRBJ2-3	15	TRBD1	many	CASSPRGTVSDTQYF	TGTGCCAGCAGCCCGAGAGGGACAGTCTCAGATACGCAGTATTTT
TRBV5-8	TRBJ2-4	17	.	once	CASSLASQGLAKNIQYF	TGTGCCAGCAGCTTGGCCTCCCAGGGGCTAGCCAAAAACATTCAGTACTTC
TRBV4-3	TRBJ2-7	15	.	.	CASSTGSDGHYEQYF	TGCGCCAGCAGCACCGGGTCGGACGGACACTACGAGCAGTACTTC